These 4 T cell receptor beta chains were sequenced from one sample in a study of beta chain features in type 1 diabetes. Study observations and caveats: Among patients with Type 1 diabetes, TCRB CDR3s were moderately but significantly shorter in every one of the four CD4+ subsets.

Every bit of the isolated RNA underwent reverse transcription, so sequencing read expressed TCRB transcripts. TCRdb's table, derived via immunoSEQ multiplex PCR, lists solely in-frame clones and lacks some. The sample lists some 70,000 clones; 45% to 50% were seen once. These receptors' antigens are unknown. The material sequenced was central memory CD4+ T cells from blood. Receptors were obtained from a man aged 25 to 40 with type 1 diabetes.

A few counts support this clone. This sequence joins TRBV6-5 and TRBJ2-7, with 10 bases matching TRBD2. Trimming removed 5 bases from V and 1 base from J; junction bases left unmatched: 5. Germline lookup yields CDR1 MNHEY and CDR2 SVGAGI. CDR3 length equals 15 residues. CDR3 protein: CASSTQTSGSYEQYF. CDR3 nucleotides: TGTGCCAGCAGTACCCAGACTAGCGGGTCCTACGAGCAGTACTTC.

The CDR3 here is CASSRTGAAKSSYEQYF. The DNA for the CDR3 is TGTGCCAGCAGCCGGACAGGGGCGGCTAAGAGCTCCTACGAGCAGTACTTC. The chain is built from TRBV5-5 and TRBJ2-7; 9 bases agree with TRBD1. Germline CDR1 reads SGHKS; CDR2 reads YYEKEE (reference sequence). CDR3 size: 17 residues. V gave up 4 bases and J gave up 0 bases; unmatched junction bases: 11.

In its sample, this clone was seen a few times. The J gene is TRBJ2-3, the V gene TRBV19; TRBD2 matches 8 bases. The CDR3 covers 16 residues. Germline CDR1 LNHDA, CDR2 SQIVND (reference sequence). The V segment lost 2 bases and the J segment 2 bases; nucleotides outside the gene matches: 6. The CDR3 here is CASSIWRGRSTDTQYF. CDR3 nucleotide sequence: TGTGCCAGTAGTATATGGCGCGGGAGGTCCACAGATACGCAGTATTTT.

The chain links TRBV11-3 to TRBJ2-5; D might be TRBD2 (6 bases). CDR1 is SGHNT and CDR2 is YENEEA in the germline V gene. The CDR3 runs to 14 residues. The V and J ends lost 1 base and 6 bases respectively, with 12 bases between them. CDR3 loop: CASSLGGVGKTQYF. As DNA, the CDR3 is TGTGCCAGCAGCTTAGGGGGGGTCGGGAAGACCCAGTACTTC.